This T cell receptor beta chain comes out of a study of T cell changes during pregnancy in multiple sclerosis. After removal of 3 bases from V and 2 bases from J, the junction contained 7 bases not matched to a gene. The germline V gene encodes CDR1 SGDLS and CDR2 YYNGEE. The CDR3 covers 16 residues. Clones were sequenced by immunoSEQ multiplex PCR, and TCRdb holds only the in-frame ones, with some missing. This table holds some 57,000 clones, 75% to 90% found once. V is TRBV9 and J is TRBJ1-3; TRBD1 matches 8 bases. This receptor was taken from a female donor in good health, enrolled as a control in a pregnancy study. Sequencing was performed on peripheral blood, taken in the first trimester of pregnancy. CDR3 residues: CASSEMDRATGNTIYF. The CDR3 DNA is TGTGCCAGCAGCGAGATGGACAGGGCCACTGGAAACACCATATATTTT.